This TCR beta chain appears in the sequencing data of a study of T cell repertoires in cytomegalovirus infection. Findings and limits, study-wide: Summed frequency of public TCR beta families distinguished CMV carriers with the relevant HLA. CMV-specific HLA-C-restricted TCR beta clonotypes dominated the ex vivo response.

TCRdb re-analysed the reads in MiXCR, keeping a single row per CDR3 protein. The table lists around 630,000 distinct CDR3 sequences, 24% of them singletons. Turning to this clonotype: The antigen is not known.

What was sequenced was CD8+ T cells from PBMCs. This clonotype originated in a human donor in good health (CMV status not recorded). Some clones in this sample may be carry-over from other donors' samples.

The chain's CDR3 is CASSQTGLGYGYTF. The CDR3 DNA is TGTGCCAGCAGCCAGACCGGTTTAGGGTATGGCTACACCTTC. This sequence joins TRBV14 and TRBJ1-2; D unresolved. The CDR3 has 14 residues. Per germline, CDR1 SGHDN and CDR2 FVKESK. Trimming stripped 3 bases from V and 5 bases from J, with 13 bases between.